This TCR beta chain was sequenced for a study of CD8+ T cells in alopecia areata. Study background: Severity in treated patients was scored by percentage of scalp area affected.

This clone was picked up a small number of times. What it binds is not known. Other DNA sequences of this sample code for an identical CDR3. Overall study findings and caveats: Relative to mice, TCR sharing across patients was less clear, a difference possibly HLA-related.

The sample's treatment: oral pan-JAK inhibitor, 5-10 mg twice daily. The CDR3 is 13 residues long. The V and J ends lost 3 bases and 3 bases respectively, with 7 bases between them. Germline-derived CDR1 and CDR2 are SNHLY and FYNNEI. RNA was extracted and reverse transcribed into cDNA as the sequencing template. The table came from immunoSEQ multiplex PCR; TCRdb's copy has only in-frame clones and leaves some out. Here the sample spans about 190,000 clones, 50% to 60% being singletons. This TCR was sampled from a human donor with alopecia areata. The chain links TRBV2 to TRBJ2-3, with unresolved D. Sample: CD4+ T cells sorted from blood, taken at week 4, from a patient treated with tofacitinib. CDR3: CASSEGGTDTQYF. The CDR3, as DNA: TGTGCCAGCAGTGAGGGCGGAACAGATACGCAGTATTTT.